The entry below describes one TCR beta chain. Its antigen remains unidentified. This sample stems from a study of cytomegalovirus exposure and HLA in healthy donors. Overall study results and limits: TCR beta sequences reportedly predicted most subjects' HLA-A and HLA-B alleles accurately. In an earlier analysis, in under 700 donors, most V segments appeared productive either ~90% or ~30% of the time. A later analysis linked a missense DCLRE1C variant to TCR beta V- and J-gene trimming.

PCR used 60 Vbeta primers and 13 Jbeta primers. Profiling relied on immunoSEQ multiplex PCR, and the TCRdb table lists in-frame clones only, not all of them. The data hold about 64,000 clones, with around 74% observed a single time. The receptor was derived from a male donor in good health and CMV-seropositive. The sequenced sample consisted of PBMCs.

This chain's CDR3 is CASSPGQPNSGNTIYF. The CDR3 DNA is TGTGCCAGCAGCCCAGGACAGCCGAACTCTGGAAACACCATATATTTT. The V call is TRBV7-9, the J call TRBJ1-3; tentatively, D is TRBD1 (6 bases). With 5 bases removed from V and 0 bases from J, the gap between germline ends came to 14 bases. This CDR3 comprises 16 residues. The germline CDR1 and CDR2 sequences are SEHNR and FQNEAQ (reference sequence).